This is a list of T cell receptor beta chains from one sample in a study of blood T cell repertoires in COVID-19. Assay used: immunoSEQ multiplex PCR; TCRdb lists only in-frame clones, some missing. The top ten clones hold about 2.9% of a sample with about 250,000 clones, approximately 89% of them seen once. Sequenced input: PBMCs or T cells enriched from blood (not recorded which). Receptor source: a woman in her thirties or forties who had been exposed to COVID-19. Each CDR3 is given with its conserved first and last residue. Clone size appears in some rows only: once, few, many, or a class for an expanded clone.

V gene: TRBV5-1; clone size: once; CDR3 protein: CASSLERGGDGETQYF
V gene: TRBV7-2; clone size: NA; CDR3 protein: CASSFQTGQGEAFF
V gene: TRBV7-3; clone size: NA; CDR3 protein: CASSRFTGGTQYF
V gene: TRBV24-1; clone size: NA; CDR3 protein: CATSDFGTSGGEQFF
V gene: TRBV6-5; clone size: NA; CDR3 protein: CASSYGALGEQFF
V gene: TRBV28; clone size: NA; CDR3 protein: CASSLGGKYTEAFF
V gene: TRBV7-9; clone size: NA; CDR3 protein: CASSLQEGTQYF
V gene: TRBV7-9; clone size: NA; CDR3 protein: CASSLSFGAAEAYGYTF
V gene: TRBV19; clone size: many; CDR3 protein: CASSGQEPYNEQFF
V gene: TRBV7-8; clone size: NA; CDR3 protein: CASTGRKETQYF
V gene: TRBV5-1; clone size: NA; CDR3 protein: CASSLESLPGNTIYF
V gene: TRBV7-3; clone size: NA; CDR3 protein: CASSLGGGGKNIQYF
V gene: TRBV27; clone size: once; CDR3 protein: CASSLNGNNNQPQHF
V gene: TRBV28; clone size: NA; CDR3 protein: CASSLISSSYNEQFF
V gene: TRBV7-2; clone size: once; CDR3 protein: CASSSGQGAEQPQHF
V gene: TRBV6-2/TRBV6-3; clone size: NA; CDR3 protein: CASSQGQGNQETQYF
V gene: TRBV28; clone size: NA; CDR3 protein: CASSWVGGREKLFF
V gene: TRBV19; clone size: NA; CDR3 protein: CASNRVNQPQHF
V gene: TRBV11-2; clone size: NA; CDR3 protein: CASSLGPSYNEQFF
V gene: TRBV6-2/TRBV6-3; clone size: NA; CDR3 protein: CASSYSRLAENTGELFF
V gene: TRBV11-2; clone size: NA; CDR3 protein: CASSFGSGNEKLFF
V gene: TRBV14; clone size: NA; CDR3 protein: CASSQGTGTWTDTQYF
V gene: TRBV6-4; clone size: NA; CDR3 protein: CASSTTTTSDTQYF
V gene: TRBV29-1; clone size: NA; CDR3 protein: CSVAGINQPQHF
V gene: TRBV4-2; clone size: NA; CDR3 protein: CASSPGAPDTQYF
V gene: TRBV12-3/TRBV12-4; clone size: NA; CDR3 protein: CASSGLYNSPLHF
V gene: TRBV19; clone size: NA; CDR3 protein: CASSIGTVLNEKLFF
V gene: TRBV5-1; clone size: NA; CDR3 protein: CASSLDAYYEQYF
V gene: TRBV5-1; clone size: NA; CDR3 protein: CASSLRVGGAAGEAFF
V gene: TRBV24-1; clone size: NA; CDR3 protein: CATSDLGRNQETQYF
V gene: TRBV7-9; clone size: few; CDR3 protein: CASSSTTSSYNSPLHF
V gene: TRBV30; clone size: NA; CDR3 protein: CASGQLGDSNQPQHF
V gene: TRBV18; clone size: NA; CDR3 protein: CASSPMRTGGNEQFF